These 21 T cell receptor beta chains came from one sample sequenced in a study of CD8 T cells in ankylosing spondylitis. TCRdb fed the 5' RACE reads into MiXCR, producing one record per CDR3 protein. The top ten clones hold 3.5% to 4.5% of a sample with 200,000 to 250,000 distinct CDR3 sequences, 32% of them seen once. The sample was blood, either unsorted or a sorted T cell fraction (not recorded which). Every receptor here comes from a male donor with ankylosing spondylitis or in good health (not recorded which).

The gene calls are TRBV5-1 and TRBJ2-3, with 8 bases matching TRBD1. This CDR3 contains 16 residues. The V gene's germline CDR1 is SGHRS and CDR2 YFSETQ. V shed 3 bases and J 2 bases; nucleotides not matched to a gene: 8. The CDR3: CASSWDTGGTTDTQYF. The CDR3 DNA follows: TGCGCCAGCAGCTGGGATACAGGGGGAACCACAGATACGCAGTATTTT.

V usage is TRBV10-3 and J usage is TRBJ2-3; D is unclear. Deletions cut 8 bases from V and 1 base from J, with 10 bases between. The germline V gene has CDR1 ENHRY and CDR2 SYGVKD. The CDR3 runs 13 residues. The CDR3 DNA reads TGTGCCATCGCGGTGAGTGGCACAGATACGCAGTATTTT. Amino acids: CAIAVSGTDTQYF.

This clonotype occurred a few times. J is TRBJ2-7 and V is TRBV7-6, with a possible D match to TRBD1 (5 bases). Germline values: CDR1 SGHVS, CDR2 FNYEAQ. CDR3 size: 14 residues. V was pared by 1 base and J by 3 bases, with 10 bases between. The CDR3 coding sequence is TGTGCCAGCAGCTTAGGTTTAGGGGACTACGAGCAGTACTTC. It codes for CASSLGLGDYEQYF.

The V call is TRBV28, the J call TRBJ1-5; maybe TRBD1 (6 bases). V lost 5 bases and J lost 0, with 11 bases in between. CDR1 is MDHEN and CDR2 is SYDVKM in the germline V gene. The CDR3 covers 15 residues. This CDR3 reads CASSGGQSSNQPQHF. The CDR3 nucleotides are TGTGCCAGCAGTGGGGGGCAGAGTAGCAATCAGCCCCAGCATTTT. The whole variable domain, remainder taken from reference TRBV28 and TRBJ1-5, is DVKVTQSSRYLVKRTGEKVFLECVQDMDHENMFWYRQDPGLGLRLIYFSYDVKMKEKGDIPEGYSVSREKKERFSLILESASTNQTSMYLCASSGGQSSNQPQHFGDGTRLSIL.

This sequence joins TRBV12-3 or TRBV12-4 and TRBJ2-7; D remains ambiguous. Trimming took 2 bases from V and 5 from J, leaving 7 bases between them. This CDR3 region has 12 residues. The CDR3 sequence is CASSLNFNEQYF. The CDR3 DNA follows: TGTGCCAGCAGTTTAAATTTCAACGAGCAGTACTTC.

This clonotype was seen more than once but under ten times. The rearrangement links TRBV12-3 or TRBV12-4 to TRBJ2-3; no clear D. The CDR3 spans 12 residues. The germline V and J ends were trimmed by 8 bases and 3 bases, with 9 bases remaining between them. The CDR3, as DNA: TGTGCCAGCGGTCTAGATACAGATACGCAGTATTTT. It translates to CASGLDTDTQYF.

The chain links TRBV7-9 to TRBJ2-2; D remains unclear. The CDR3 loop spans 13 amino acids. CDR1 is SEHNR, CDR2 FQNEAQ, per germline (reference sequence). Trimming cost V 0 bases and J 8 bases, with 7 bases left between them. CDR3 residues: CASSLAIGGELFF. The CDR3 DNA is TGTGCCAGCAGCTTAGCGATCGGGGGGGAGCTGTTTTTT.

The V and J genes are TRBV4-1 and TRBJ1-2; a weak D match, TRBD1 (5 bases). CDR3 size: 14 residues. Germline assignment: CDR1 MGHRA and CDR2 YSYEKL. The ends were cut back, 4 bases at V and 2 bases at J, with 11 bases in the middle. The DNA for the CDR3 is TGCGCCAGCAGCCCCCGGGGCCTCAACTATGGCTACACCTTC. Translation: CASSPRGLNYGYTF.

This clonotype was seen only a few times. The rearrangement uses TRBV29-1 and TRBJ1-1; the D is unclear. CDR1 and CDR2 from the germline V gene are SQVTM and ANQGSEA. CDR3 length: 13 residues. V lost 5 bases to trimming and J lost 6 bases, with 16 bases between them. The chain's CDR3 is CSVQLVLAAEAFF. The CDR3 coding sequence is TGCAGCGTTCAGTTAGTCCTCGCCGCTGAAGCTTTCTTT.

This chain connects TRBV20-1 to TRBJ2-5; D uncertain. The CDR3 consists of 12 residues. Per germline, CDR1 DFQATT and CDR2 SNEGSKA (reference sequence). Deletions cut 3 bases from V and 2 bases from J, with 7 bases between. The CDR3 DNA reads as TGCAGTGCTAGTGGGGTGCAAGAGACCCAGTACTTC. This gives the protein CSASGVQETQYF.

The chain employs TRBV12-3 or TRBV12-4 and TRBJ1-1; possibly TRBD1 for D (5 bases). This CDR3 spans 14 amino acids. V lost 6 bases and J lost 0, with 11 bases in between. Here the CDR3 reads CASRHTGMNTEAFF. The CDR3 DNA reads TGTGCCAGCAGGCACACAGGAATGAACACTGAAGCTTTCTTT.

This chain links TRBV20-1 with TRBJ2-1; D is perhaps TRBD2 (5 bases). The V gene's germline CDR1 is DFQATT and CDR2 SNEGSKA (reference sequence). This CDR3 is built from 15 residues. With 5 bases removed from V and 0 bases from J, the gap between germline ends came to 14 bases. CDR3 in amino acids: CSAALSGYSYNEQFF. In nucleotides, the CDR3 is TGCAGTGCTGCCCTAAGCGGATACTCCTACAATGAGCAGTTCTTC.

The V gene is TRBV11-2, the J gene TRBJ2-1, with 9 positions matching TRBD2. With 2 bases clipped from V and 3 bases from J, the junction kept 2 bases outside the gene matches. CDR3 length: 15 amino acids. Germline lookup yields CDR1 SGHAT and CDR2 FQNNGV. As DNA, the CDR3 is TGTGCCAGCAGCTTATTTAGCGGGGGCTACAATGAGCAGTTCTTC. Translated: CASSLFSGGYNEQFF.

This clonotype was picked up a small number of times. This rearrangement joins TRBV5-6 to TRBJ2-7, with D unclear. Trimming stripped 1 base from V and 9 bases from J, with 8 bases between. Germline values: CDR1 SGHDT, CDR2 YYEEEE. This CDR3 region has 11 residues. The CDR3 loop reads CASSLTPRQYF. The CDR3 DNA follows: TGTGCCAGCAGCTTGACCCCTCGGCAGTACTTC.

This clonotype was detected a few times. The V and J genes are TRBV5-6 and TRBJ2-3; TRBD1 matches at 12 bases. Germline V lookup: CDR1 SGHDT, CDR2 YYEEEE. The CDR3 sequence is 15 residues long. Trimming took 5 bases from V and 7 from J; bases not matched to a gene: 8. Here the CDR3 reads CASSAGQGAHNTQYF. The CDR3 coding sequence is TGTGCCAGCAGTGCGGGACAGGGGGCGCACAATACGCAGTATTTT.

The DNA for the CDR3 is TGCGCCAGCAGCTTCTCAGGGTTTGACGAGCAGTACTTC. It specifies CASSFSGFDEQYF. The V gene is TRBV5-1, the J gene TRBJ2-7; TRBD1 might be the D (5 bases). The CDR3 is made up of 13 amino acids. The germline V gene has CDR1 SGHRS and CDR2 YFSETQ. V was clipped by 2 bases and J by 5 bases, with 11 bases between them.

The V and J genes are TRBV28 and TRBJ2-5; D may be TRBD2 (6 bases). Deletions cut 3 bases from V and 4 bases from J, with 9 bases between. This CDR3 region has 13 residues. Germline V lookup: CDR1 MDHEN, CDR2 SYDVKM. The CDR3 sequence is CASSFSTRETQYF. The CDR3, as DNA: TGTGCCAGCAGTTTTTCGACTAGAGAGACCCAGTACTTC.

V is TRBV20-1 and J is TRBJ2-7, with 10 bases fitting TRBD1. J was trimmed by 6 bases and V by 6 bases; bases with no gene match: 11. The germline V gene encodes CDR1 DFQATT and CDR2 SNEGSKA (reference sequence). This CDR3 contains 14 residues. DNA for the CDR3: TGCAGTGCGACCAAGGGGACAGGGGAAGCCGAGCAGTACTTC. Its translation: CSATKGTGEAEQYF.

The chain combines TRBV27 with TRBJ1-5; 9 nucleotides match TRBD1. Trimming cost V 8 bases and J 3 bases; bases outside gene matches: 5. The germline gives CDR1 MNHEY, CDR2 SMNVEV (reference sequence). This CDR3 has 14 residues. CDR3 coding DNA: TGTGCCAGCGGCGACAGGGGGGTCAATCAGCCCCAGCATTTT. It yields the protein CASGDRGVNQPQHF.

This clonotype appeared a few times. The chain combines TRBV6-6 with TRBJ1-3; D remains ambiguous. Between the trimmed V and J ends, which lost 7 bases and 4 bases, there was a span of 5 bases. The CDR3 is 11 residues long. CDR1 is MNHNY, CDR2 SVGAGI, per germline (reference sequence). CDR3 in DNA: TGTGCCAGCATCGTAGGAAACACCATATATTTT. Amino acid sequence: CASIVGNTIYF.

The V gene is TRBV10-2, the J gene TRBJ1-1, with no clear D. CDR3 length: 13 residues. Per germline, CDR1 WSHSY and CDR2 SAAADI. Trimming cost V 7 bases and J 0 bases, with 9 bases left between them. CDR3 loop: CASNEAMNTEAFF. The CDR3 DNA reads as TGCGCCAGCAACGAGGCAATGAACACTGAAGCTTTCTTT.